This record concerns one TCR beta chain sequence. The antigen is not known. Profiled with immunoSEQ multiplex PCR; TCRdb holds only in-frame clones, not every one. The table lists about 40,000 clones, about 62% of them singletons. Culturing for about 10 days preceded CD4+ T cell isolation. Participants completed two doses of the BNT162b2 or mRNA-1273 vaccine. The record originates from a study of vaccination effects on CD4 cells after COVID-19. Trimming cost V 6 bases and J 1 base, with 13 bases left between them. CDR1 and CDR2 from the germline V gene are SGHRS and YFSETQ. The CDR3 has 14 amino acids. The receptor was derived from a human donor who received a COVID-19 vaccine. Sequencing was performed on CD4+ T cells from PBMCs cultured without peptide, taken after COVID-19 vaccination. The V and J genes are TRBV5-1 and TRBJ1-1; D is unclear. CDR3 protein: CASKNPDSNTEAFF. The CDR3 DNA reads as TGCGCCAGCAAAAACCCCGACTCGAACACTGAAGCTTTCTTT. Full variable domain (rest looked up from reference TRBV5-1 and TRBJ1-1): KAGVTQTPRYLIKTRGQQVTLSCSPISGHRSVSWYQQTPGQGLQFLFEYFSETQRNKGNFPGRFSGRQFSNSRSEMNVSTLELGDSALYLCASKNPDSNTEAFFGQGTRLTVV.